A selection of T cell receptor beta chains follows, all from one sample in a study of T cells in narcolepsy. Clones were sequenced by immunoSEQ multiplex PCR, and TCRdb holds only the in-frame ones, with some missing. The data hold over 25,000 clones, with over 70% observed a single time. The sequencing input was memory (CD45RA-) CD4+ T cells from blood. These receptors all come from a human donor in good health. CDR3s include the opening cysteine and the closing phenylalanine or tryptophan. Each record gives: V gene, clone size, CDR3 protein. Clone sizes are given selectively: once, few, many, or a class where the clone is expanded.

V gene: TRBV5-1
clone size: NA
CDR3 protein: CASSSPFPGTLTGANVLTF

V gene: TRBV7-9
clone size: once
CDR3 protein: CASSLANLALQHMGYTF

V gene: TRBV30
clone size: NA
CDR3 protein: CAWRIWAENTPLHF

V gene: TRBV2
clone size: few
CDR3 protein: CASSQKAEAFF

V gene: TRBV27
clone size: few
CDR3 protein: CASTRRSGKYNEQFF

V gene: TRBV6-5
clone size: NA
CDR3 protein: CASRSSGEWETQYF

V gene: TRBV6-1
clone size: NA
CDR3 protein: CASSRTTTGELFF

V gene: TRBV19
clone size: NA
CDR3 protein: CASRTKTSGNPGELFF

V gene: TRBV7-2
clone size: NA
CDR3 protein: CASSSGAGNTIYF

V gene: TRBV4-1
clone size: few
CDR3 protein: CASSQERLDGNQPQHF

V gene: TRBV29-1
clone size: NA
CDR3 protein: CSVGQGENTEAFF

V gene: TRBV13
clone size: once
CDR3 protein: CASSLRPSGASGNTIYF

V gene: TRBV15
clone size: NA
CDR3 protein: CATSVQALAGNTIYF

V gene: TRBV11-3
clone size: NA
CDR3 protein: CASSLAQSYTF

V gene: TRBV19
clone size: NA
CDR3 protein: CASRRASPPYEQYF

V gene: TRBV4-1
clone size: NA
CDR3 protein: CASSQASLPSYEQYF

V gene: TRBV7-6
clone size: NA
CDR3 protein: CASSLAVTGELFF

V gene: TRBV5-6
clone size: NA
CDR3 protein: CASTRSDYEQYF

V gene: TRBV11-2
clone size: NA
CDR3 protein: CASSLGGRPEDTQYF

V gene: TRBV7-8
clone size: NA
CDR3 protein: CASSLLDLNQPQHF

V gene: TRBV4-1
clone size: NA
CDR3 protein: CASSQLTLAGYEQYF

V gene: TRBV5-1
clone size: NA
CDR3 protein: CASSLGQGDYGYTF

V gene: TRBV5-4
clone size: NA
CDR3 protein: CASSWPRSGLSTDTQYF

V gene: TRBV5-1
clone size: NA
CDR3 protein: CASSPRGGLQPQHF

V gene: TRBV19
clone size: NA
CDR3 protein: CASSDPWTSGSYEQYF

V gene: TRBV11-1
clone size: NA
CDR3 protein: CASSFSGTGGAGANVLTF

V gene: TRBV14
clone size: NA
CDR3 protein: CASSSRTGEQFF

V gene: TRBV7-9
clone size: few
CDR3 protein: CASSLRRPGELFF

V gene: TRBV5-6
clone size: NA
CDR3 protein: CASSLLGARLSGNTIYF

V gene: TRBV25-1
clone size: NA
CDR3 protein: CASSEPRSSDNEQYF

V gene: TRBV5-1
clone size: NA
CDR3 protein: CASSLRTSGSYEQFF

V gene: TRBV7-8
clone size: NA
CDR3 protein: CASSLEHPSRTESTGELFF

V gene: TRBV4-2
clone size: NA
CDR3 protein: CASSQDEGGSQPQHF

V gene: TRBV5-6
clone size: NA
CDR3 protein: CASSLGWTSGNNEQFF

V gene: TRBV27
clone size: NA
CDR3 protein: CASSSQGGNTIYF

V gene: TRBV4-2
clone size: NA
CDR3 protein: CASSQVAVSTADTQYF

V gene: TRBV7-9
clone size: NA
CDR3 protein: CASSVAGSETQYF

V gene: TRBV5-1
clone size: NA
CDR3 protein: CASSWQDAAMNTEAFF